This TCR beta chain was captured by sequencing in a study of immune heterogeneity within non-small cell lung tumors. Study context: Classification of the tumors gave a handful of squamous cell carcinomas, approximately 10 non-squamous carcinomas and 1 not otherwise specified.

Study-wide results and caveats: Dominant CDR3 beta clonotypes repeated across a patient's tumor loci, while different loci held unique high-frequency clones.

As template, the study used bulk tumor genomic DNA at 600 to 700 ng per sample. Taken during surgery, several biopsies per primary tumor were spaced as far apart as possible within the tumor mass. The study cohort was described as untreated, and its members had newly diagnosed non-small cell lung cancer. They went on to have curative surgery. Having surgery with curative intent, the donors were patients newly diagnosed with non-small cell lung cancer. Trimming removed 5 bases from V and 8 bases from J, with 18 bases in between. The CDR3 consists of 15 residues. Germline V lookup: CDR1 SGHAT, CDR2 FQNNGV. Regarding this clonotype: Its antigen is as yet unknown.

TCR beta CDR3 was amplified by multiplex PCR, first round approximately 9 cycles, 32 V and 13 J primers. TCRdb reprocessed the multiplex PCR reads with MiXCR, giving one entry per CDR3 protein. This sample yields around 5,000 distinct CDR3 sequences, of which 21% are seen a single time; 8% to 10% belongs to the top ten. This rearrangement joins TRBV11-2 to TRBJ1-4; possibly TRBD1 for D (5 bases). Sequenced sample: lung tumor tissue. This TCR derives from a woman aged 60-70 years with non-small cell lung cancer. The CDR3 reads CASSTRWQGNEKLFF. In DNA, the CDR3 is TGTGCCAGCAGCACCCGGTGGCAGGGTAACGAAAAACTGTTTTTT.